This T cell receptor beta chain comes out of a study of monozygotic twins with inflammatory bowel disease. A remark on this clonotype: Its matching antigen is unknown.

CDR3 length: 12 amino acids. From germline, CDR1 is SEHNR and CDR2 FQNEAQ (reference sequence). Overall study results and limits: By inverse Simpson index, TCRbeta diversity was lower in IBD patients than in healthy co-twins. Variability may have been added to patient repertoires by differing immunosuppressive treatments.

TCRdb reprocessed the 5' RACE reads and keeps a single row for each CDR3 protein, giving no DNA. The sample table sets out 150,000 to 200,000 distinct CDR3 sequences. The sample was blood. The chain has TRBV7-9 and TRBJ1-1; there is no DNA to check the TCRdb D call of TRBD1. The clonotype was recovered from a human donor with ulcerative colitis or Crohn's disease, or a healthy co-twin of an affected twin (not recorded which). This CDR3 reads CASSLGTGFAFF.